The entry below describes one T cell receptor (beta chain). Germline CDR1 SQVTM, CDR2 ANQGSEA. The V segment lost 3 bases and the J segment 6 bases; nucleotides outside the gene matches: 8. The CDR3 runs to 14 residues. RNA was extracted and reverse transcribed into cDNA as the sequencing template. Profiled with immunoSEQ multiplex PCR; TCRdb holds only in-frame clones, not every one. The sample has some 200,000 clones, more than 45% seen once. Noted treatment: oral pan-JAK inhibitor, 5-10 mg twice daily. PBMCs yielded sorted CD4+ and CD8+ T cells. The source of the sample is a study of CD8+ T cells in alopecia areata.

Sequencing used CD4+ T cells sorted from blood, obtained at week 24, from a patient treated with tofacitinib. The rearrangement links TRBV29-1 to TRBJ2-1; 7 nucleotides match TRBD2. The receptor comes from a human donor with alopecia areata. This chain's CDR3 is CSVDRAGVRNEQFF. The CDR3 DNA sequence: TGCAGCGTTGATAGGGCGGGAGTCCGCAATGAGCAGTTCTTC.